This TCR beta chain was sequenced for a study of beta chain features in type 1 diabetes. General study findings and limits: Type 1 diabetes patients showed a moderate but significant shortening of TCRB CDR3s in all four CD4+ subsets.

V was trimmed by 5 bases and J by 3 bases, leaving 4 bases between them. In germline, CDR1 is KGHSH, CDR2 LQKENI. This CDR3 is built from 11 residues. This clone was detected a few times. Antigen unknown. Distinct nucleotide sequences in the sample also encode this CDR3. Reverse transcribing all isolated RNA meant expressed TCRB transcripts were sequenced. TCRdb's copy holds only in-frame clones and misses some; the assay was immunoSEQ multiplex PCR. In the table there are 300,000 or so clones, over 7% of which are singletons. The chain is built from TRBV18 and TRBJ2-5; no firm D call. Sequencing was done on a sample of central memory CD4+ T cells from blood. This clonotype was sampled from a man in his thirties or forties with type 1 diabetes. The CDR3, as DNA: TGTGCCAGCTCATCCGAAGAGACCCAGTACTTC. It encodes CASSSEETQYF. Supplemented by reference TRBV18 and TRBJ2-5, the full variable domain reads NAGVMQNPRHLVRRRGQEARLRCSPMKGHSHVYWYRQLPEEGLKFMVYLQKENIIDESGMPKERFSAEFPKEGPSILRIQQVVRGDSAAYFCASSSEETQYFGPGTRLLVL.